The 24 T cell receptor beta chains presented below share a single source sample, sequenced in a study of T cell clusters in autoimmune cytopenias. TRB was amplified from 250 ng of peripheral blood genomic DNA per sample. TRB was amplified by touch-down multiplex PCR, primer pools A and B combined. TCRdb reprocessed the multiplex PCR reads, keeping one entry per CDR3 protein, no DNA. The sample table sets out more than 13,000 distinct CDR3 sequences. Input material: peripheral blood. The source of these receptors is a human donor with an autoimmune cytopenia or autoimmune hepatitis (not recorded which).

CDR3 residues: CASSYQDTGELFF. The rearrangement uses TRBV6-5 and TRBJ2-2. Looked up from germline, CDR1 is MNHEY and CDR2 is SVGAGI. There are 13 residues in the CDR3.

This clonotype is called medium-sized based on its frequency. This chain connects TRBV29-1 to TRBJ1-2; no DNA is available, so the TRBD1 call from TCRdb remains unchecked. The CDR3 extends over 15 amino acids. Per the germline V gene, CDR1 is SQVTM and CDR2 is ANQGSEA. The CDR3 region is CSAQGARDLNYGYTF.

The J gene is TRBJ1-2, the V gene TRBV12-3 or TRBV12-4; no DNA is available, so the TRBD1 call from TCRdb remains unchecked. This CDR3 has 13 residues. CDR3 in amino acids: CASRKGQESGYTF.

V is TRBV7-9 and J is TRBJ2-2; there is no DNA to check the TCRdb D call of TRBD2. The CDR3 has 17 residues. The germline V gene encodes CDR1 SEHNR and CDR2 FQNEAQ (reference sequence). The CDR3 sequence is CASRPRQSPSNTGELFF.

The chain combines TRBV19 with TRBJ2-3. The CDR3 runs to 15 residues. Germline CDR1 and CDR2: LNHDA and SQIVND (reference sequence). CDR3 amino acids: CASSIKWQGIDTQYF. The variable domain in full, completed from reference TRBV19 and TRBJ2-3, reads DGGITQSPKYLFRKEGQNVTLSCEQNLNHDAMYWYRQDPGQGLRLIYYSQIVNDFQKGDIAEGYSVSREKKESFPLTVTSAQKNPTAFYLCASSIKWQGIDTQYFGPGTRLTVL.

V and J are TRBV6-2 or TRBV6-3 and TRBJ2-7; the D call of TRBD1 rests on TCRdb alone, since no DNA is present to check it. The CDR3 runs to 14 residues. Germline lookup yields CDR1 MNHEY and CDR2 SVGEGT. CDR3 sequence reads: CASLGQRSGYEQYF.

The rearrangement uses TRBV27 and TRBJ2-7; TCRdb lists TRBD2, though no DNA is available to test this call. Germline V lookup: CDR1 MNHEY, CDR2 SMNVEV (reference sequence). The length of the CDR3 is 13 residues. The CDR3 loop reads CASSLGAGREQYF.

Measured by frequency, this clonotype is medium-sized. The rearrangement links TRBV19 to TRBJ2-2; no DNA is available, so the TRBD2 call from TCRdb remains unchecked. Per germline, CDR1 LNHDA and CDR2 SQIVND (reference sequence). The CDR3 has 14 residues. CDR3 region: CASKGTWNTGELFF.

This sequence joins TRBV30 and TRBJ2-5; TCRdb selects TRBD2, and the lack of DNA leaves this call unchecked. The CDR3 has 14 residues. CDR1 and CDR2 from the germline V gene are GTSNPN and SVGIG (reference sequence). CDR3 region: CAWRLAGPQETQYF.

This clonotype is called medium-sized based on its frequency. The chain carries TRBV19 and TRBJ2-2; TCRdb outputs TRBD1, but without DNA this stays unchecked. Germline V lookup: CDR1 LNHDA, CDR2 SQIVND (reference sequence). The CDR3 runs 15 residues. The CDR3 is CASTPGTVFTGELFF. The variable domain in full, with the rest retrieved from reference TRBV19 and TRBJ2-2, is DGGITQSPKYLFRKEGQNVTLSCEQNLNHDAMYWYRQDPGQGLRLIYYSQIVNDFQKGDIAEGYSVSREKKESFPLTVTSAQKNPTAFYLCASTPGTVFTGELFFGEGSRLTVL.

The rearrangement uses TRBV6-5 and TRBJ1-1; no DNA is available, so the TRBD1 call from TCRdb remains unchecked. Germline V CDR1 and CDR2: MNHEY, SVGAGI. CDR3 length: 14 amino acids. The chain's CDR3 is CASRPRGANTEAFF.

The CDR3 loop reads CATGGARNTEAFF. The J gene is TRBJ1-1, the V gene TRBV6-5. This CDR3 has 13 residues. Per germline, CDR1 MNHEY and CDR2 SVGAGI.

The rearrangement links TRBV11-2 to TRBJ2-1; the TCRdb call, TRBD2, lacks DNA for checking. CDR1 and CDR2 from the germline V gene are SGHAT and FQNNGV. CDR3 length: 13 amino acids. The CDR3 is CASSSGVAGEQFF.

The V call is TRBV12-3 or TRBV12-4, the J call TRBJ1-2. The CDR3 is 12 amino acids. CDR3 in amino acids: CASSKVLKGYTF.

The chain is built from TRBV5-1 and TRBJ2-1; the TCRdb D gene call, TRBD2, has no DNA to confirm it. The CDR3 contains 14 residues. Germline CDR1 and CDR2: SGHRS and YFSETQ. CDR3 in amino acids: CASSSAGWPNEQFF.

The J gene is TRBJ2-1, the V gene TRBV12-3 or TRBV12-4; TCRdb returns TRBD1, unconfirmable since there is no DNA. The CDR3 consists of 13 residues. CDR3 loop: CASSLRGTNEQFF.

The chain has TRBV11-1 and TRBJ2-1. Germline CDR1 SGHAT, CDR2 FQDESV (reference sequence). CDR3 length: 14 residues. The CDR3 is CASRTGRAYNEQFF.

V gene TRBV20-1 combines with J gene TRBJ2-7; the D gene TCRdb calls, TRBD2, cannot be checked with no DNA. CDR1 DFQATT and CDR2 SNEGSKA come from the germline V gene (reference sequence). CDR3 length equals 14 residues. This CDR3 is CSARRTSGTYEQYF.

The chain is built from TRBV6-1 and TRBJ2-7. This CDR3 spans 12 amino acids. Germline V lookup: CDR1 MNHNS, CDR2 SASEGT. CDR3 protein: CASSEGSHEQYF.

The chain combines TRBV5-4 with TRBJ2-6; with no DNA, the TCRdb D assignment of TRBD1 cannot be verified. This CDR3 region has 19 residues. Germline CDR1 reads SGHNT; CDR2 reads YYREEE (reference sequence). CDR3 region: CASSRSGQVASSGANVLTF.

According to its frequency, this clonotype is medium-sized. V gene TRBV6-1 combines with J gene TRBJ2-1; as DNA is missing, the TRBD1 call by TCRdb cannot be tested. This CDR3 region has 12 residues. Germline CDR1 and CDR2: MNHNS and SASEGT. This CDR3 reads CASSEQGNEQFF.

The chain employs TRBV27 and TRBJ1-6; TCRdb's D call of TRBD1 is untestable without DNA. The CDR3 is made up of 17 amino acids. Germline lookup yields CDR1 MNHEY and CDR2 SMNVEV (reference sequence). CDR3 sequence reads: CASSLSPQGAGGSPLHF.

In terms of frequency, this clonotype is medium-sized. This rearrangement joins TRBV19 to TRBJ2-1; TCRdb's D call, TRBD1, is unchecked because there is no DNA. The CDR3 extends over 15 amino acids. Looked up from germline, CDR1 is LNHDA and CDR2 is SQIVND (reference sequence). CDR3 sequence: CASSTGTTRPNEQFF.

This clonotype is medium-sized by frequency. CDR3 amino acids: CASSWTVQETQYF. The J gene is TRBJ2-5, the V gene TRBV19; TCRdb returns TRBD1, unconfirmable since there is no DNA. This CDR3 has 13 residues. Per the germline V gene, CDR1 is LNHDA and CDR2 is SQIVND (reference sequence).